A selection of T cell receptor beta chains follows, all from one sample in a study of Graves' ophthalmopathy and Graves' hyperthyroidism. TCRdb processed the multiplex PCR reads anew with MiXCR; each CDR3 protein has one entry. This sample yields roughly 600,000 distinct CDR3 sequences, of which about 35% are seen a single time; about 4% belongs to the top ten. The sequenced sample consisted of peripheral blood or thyroid tissue (not recorded which). These receptors were obtained from an adult man with Graves' hyperthyroidism. CDR3s include the opening cysteine and the closing phenylalanine or tryptophan. Fields, in order: V gene, J gene, CDR3 length, D gene, clone size, CDR3 DNA, CDR3 protein. D genes are given only for firm matches. The listing skips clone size in some rows; elsewhere it reads once, few, many or a size class.

>TRBV11-3|TRBJ2-1|14|TRBD1|NA
TGTGCCAGCAAGACAGGGGTCCCTTACAATGAGCAGTTCTTC
CASKTGVPYNEQFF
>TRBV27|TRBJ1-5|16|NA|NA
TGTGCCAGCAGTTTACCGCCTAGGGACGGCAATCAGCCCCAGCATTTT
CASSLPPRDGNQPQHF
>TRBV6-5|TRBJ2-5|14|NA|NA
TGTGCCAGCAGTGGGGGGATGCCCCAAGAGACCCAGTACTTC
CASSGGMPQETQYF
>TRBV10-3|TRBJ2-7|14|TRBD2|NA
TGTGCCATCGGGACTAGCGGGAGGGCGAATGAGCAGTACTTC
CAIGTSGRANEQYF
>TRBV5-8|TRBJ1-1|15|NA|many
TGTGCCAGCAGCCTATTGGGAAGGGGGGAGGCTGAAGCTTTCTTT
CASSLLGRGEAEAFF
>TRBV19|TRBJ1-1|15|NA|many
TGTGCCAGTGCTCCGGTGGGGCAGGGACGCACTGAAGCTTTCTTT
CASAPVGQGRTEAFF
>TRBV24-1|TRBJ1-2|17|NA|NA
TGTGCCACCAGTGATGCGCATCGAGGCGTCCAGACATATGGCTACACCTTC
CATSDAHRGVQTYGYTF
>TRBV29-1|TRBJ1-3|13|TRBD1|NA
TGCAGCGTTGAGGGACAGCATGGCTACACCATATATTTT
CSVEGQHGYTIYF
>TRBV20-1|TRBJ1-1|14|NA|once
TGCGGTGCTAGAGATCCGCAAGGCGACACTGAAGCTTTCTTT
CGARDPQGDTEAFF
>TRBV7-9|TRBJ2-3|14|NA|NA
TGTGCCAGCAGCCGAGGGGAGATAGGGGATACGCAGTATTTT
CASSRGEIGDTQYF
>TRBV5-8|TRBJ1-6|13|NA|many
TGTGCCAGCAGCCCCACGAGGACCTCACCCCTCCACTTT
CASSPTRTSPLHF
>TRBV7-8|TRBJ1-2|13|NA|NA
TGTGCCAGCAGTATGACGTTTTTCTATGGCTACACCTTC
CASSMTFFYGYTF
>TRBV11-3|TRBJ1-4|15|NA|many
TGTGCCAGCAGCCCCCTCGGACGTTGGACTGAAAAACTGTTTTTT
CASSPLGRWTEKLFF
>TRBV6-5|TRBJ1-5|14|NA|NA
TGTGCCAGCAGCAAAGATACAGGGAATCAGCCCCAGCATTTT
CASSKDTGNQPQHF
>TRBV10-3|TRBJ1-1|14|NA|many
TGTGCCATCAGTGAGATACAGGAAAACACTGAAGCTTTCTTT
CAISEIQENTEAFF
>TRBV30|TRBJ2-7|14|NA|NA
TGTGCCTGGAGTGTACAACCGAGCTCCTACGAGCAGTACTTC
CAWSVQPSSYEQYF
>TRBV3-1|TRBJ2-2|15|TRBD1|few
TGTGCCAGCAGCCAAGGACAGGGTCCCACCGGGGAGCTGTTTTTT
CASSQGQGPTGELFF